This T cell receptor beta chain stems from a study of human T cells and chemical hapten exposure. For the study at large: The patient population, which was mostly female, had alopecia areata, totalis or universalis.

The study's findings and limits: Significantly more large CDR3 similarity clusters were formed by expanded TCRs than by controls.

Specified time point: patch test 3, about 24 weeks after DPC sensitization. Treatment described: therapeutic diphenylcyclopropenone sensitization with weekly scalp DPC. TCRdb ran MiXCR on the RACE reads and lists one entry per CDR3 protein. This sample has more than 150,000 distinct CDR3 sequences, with around a quarter found just once. The CDR3 extends over 14 amino acids. V lost 4 bases to trimming and J lost 4 bases; unmatched junction nucleotides: 5. CDR1 is MDHEN and CDR2 is SYDVKM in the germline V gene. As for this clonotype: The antigen is not known.

The J gene is TRBJ1-2, the V gene TRBV28, with 8 bases lining up with TRBD1. The sample in question was whole blood, obtained in connection with sensitization to the hapten diphenylcyclopropenone (DPC). This receptor was taken from a woman aged 40 to 49 with alopecia areata. Some clones in this sample may be carry-over from other donors' samples. The CDR3 nucleotides are TGTGCCAGCAGTTCACAGGGGGAAAGCTATGGCTACACCTTC. This encodes CASSSQGESYGYTF.